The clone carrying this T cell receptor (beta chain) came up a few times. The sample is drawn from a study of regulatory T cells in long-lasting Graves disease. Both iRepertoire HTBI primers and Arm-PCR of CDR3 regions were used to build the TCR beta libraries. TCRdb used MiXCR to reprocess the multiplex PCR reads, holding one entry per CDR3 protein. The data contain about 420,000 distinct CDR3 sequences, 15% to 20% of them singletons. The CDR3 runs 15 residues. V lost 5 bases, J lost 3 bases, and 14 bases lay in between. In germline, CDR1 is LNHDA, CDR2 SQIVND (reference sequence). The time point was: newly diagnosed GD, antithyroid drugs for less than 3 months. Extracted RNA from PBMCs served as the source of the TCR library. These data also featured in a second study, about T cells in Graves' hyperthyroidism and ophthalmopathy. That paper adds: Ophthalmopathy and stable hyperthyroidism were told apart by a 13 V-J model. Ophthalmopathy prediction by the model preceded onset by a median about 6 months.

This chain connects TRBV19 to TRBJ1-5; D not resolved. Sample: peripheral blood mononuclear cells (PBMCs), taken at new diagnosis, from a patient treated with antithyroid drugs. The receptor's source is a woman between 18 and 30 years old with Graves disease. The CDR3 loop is CASSEALLLNQPQHF. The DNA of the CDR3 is TGTGCCAGTAGTGAAGCGCTCTTACTCAATCAGCCCCAGCATTTT.